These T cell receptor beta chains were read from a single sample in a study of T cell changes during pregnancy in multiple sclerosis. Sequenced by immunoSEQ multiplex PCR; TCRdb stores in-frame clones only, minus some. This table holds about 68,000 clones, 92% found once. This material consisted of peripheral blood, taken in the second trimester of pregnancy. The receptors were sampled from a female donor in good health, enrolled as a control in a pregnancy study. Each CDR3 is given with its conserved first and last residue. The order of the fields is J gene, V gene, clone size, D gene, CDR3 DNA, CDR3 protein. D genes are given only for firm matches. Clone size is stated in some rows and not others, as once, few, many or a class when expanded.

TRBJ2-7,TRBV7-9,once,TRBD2,TGTGCCAGCAGTAGCGGGACGCCGTACGAGCAGTACTTC,CASSSGTPYEQYF
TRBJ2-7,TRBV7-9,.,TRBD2,TGTGCCAGCAGCTTTGATCTGCGGGGGGACTCCTACGAGCAGTACTTC,CASSFDLRGDSYEQYF
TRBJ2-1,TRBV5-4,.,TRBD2,TGTGCCAGCAGCCGAGGGACTAGCGGGAGGGCAGGCGAGCAGTTCTTC,CASSRGTSGRAGEQFF
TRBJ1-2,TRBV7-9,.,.,TGTGCCAGCAGCTTAGAAGCAGGGTTGTATGGCTACACCTTC,CASSLEAGLYGYTF
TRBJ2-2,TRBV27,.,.,TGTGCCAGCAGCCCTCTAGTGGGGGGCGGGGAGCTGTTTTTT,CASSPLVGGGELFF
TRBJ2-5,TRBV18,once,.,TGTGCCAGCTCACCGACAGAGGAGACCCAGTACTTC,CASSPTEETQYF
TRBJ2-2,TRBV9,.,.,TGTGCCAGCGGGCATGTGGGAGTGTCCGGGGAGCTGTTTTTT,CASGHVGVSGELFF
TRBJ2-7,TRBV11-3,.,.,TGTGCCAGCAGCATGGGCGGGACAGCCTCCTACGAGCAGTACTTC,CASSMGGTASYEQYF
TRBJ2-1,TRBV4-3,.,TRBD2,TGCGCCAGCAGCCAGACTAGCGGGAGAGTAACAGGTAGGGATGAGCAGTTCTTC,CASSQTSGRVTGRDEQFF
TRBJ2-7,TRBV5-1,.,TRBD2,TGCGCCAGCAGCACTACAGCGGGAGCCTACGAGCAGTACTTC,CASSTTAGAYEQYF
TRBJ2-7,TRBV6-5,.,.,TGTGCCAGCAGTCGAATACAGAGCTCCTACGAGCAGTACTTC,CASSRIQSSYEQYF
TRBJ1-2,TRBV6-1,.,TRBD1,TGTGCCAGCAGTGAATCTTCAGGGGGCAGCTATGGCTACACCTTC,CASSESSGGSYGYTF
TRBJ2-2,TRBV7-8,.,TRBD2,TGTGCCAGCAGCTTCCTAGCGGGGGGGGTTAACACCGGGGAGCTGTTTTTT,CASSFLAGGVNTGELFF
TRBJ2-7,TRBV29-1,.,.,TGCAGCGTTGCGAGCTATAGGGTAGGCAGGGACATCTACGAGCAGTACTTC,CSVASYRVGRDIYEQYF
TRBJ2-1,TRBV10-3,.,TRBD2,TGTGCCATCAGTGAGTCGATACAACTAGCGGGGAACGATGAGCAGTTCTTC,CAISESIQLAGNDEQFF
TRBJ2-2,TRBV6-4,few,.,TGTGCCAGCAGTGACGGGAGCGACACCGGGGAGCTGTTTTTT,CASSDGSDTGELFF